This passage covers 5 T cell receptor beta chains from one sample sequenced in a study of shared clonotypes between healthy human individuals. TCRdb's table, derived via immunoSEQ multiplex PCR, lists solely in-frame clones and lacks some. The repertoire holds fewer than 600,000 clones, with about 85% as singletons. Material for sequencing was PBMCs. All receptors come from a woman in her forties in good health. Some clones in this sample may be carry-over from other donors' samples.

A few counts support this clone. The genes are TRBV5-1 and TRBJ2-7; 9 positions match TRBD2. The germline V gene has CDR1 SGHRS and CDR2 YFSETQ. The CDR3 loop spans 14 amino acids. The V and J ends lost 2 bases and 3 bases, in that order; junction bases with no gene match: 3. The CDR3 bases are TGCGCCAGCAGCTTTTATAGCGGGAGCTACGAGCAGTACTTC. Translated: CASSFYSGSYEQYF. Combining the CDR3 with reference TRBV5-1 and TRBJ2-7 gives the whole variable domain KAGVTQTPRYLIKTRGQQVTLSCSPISGHRSVSWYQQTPGQGLQFLFEYFSETQRNKGNFPGRFSGRQFSNSRSEMNVSTLELGDSALYLCASSFYSGSYEQYFGPGTRLTVT.

The CDR3 DNA reads TGTGCCAGCAGCCCCCAACATAGTTCGTCAAGAGTGTTTTTT. Its protein is CASSPQHSSSRVFF. The V gene is TRBV7-2, the J gene TRBJ1-4; no clear D. Trimming removed 5 bases at V and 15 bases at J, with 22 bases between. Germline V gene lookup returns CDR1 SGHTA and CDR2 FQGNSA. The CDR3 length is 14 residues.

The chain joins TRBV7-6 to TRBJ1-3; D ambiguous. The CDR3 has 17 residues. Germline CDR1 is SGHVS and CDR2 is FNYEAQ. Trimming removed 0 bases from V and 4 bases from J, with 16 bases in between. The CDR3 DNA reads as TGTGCCAGCAGCTTAGCCGCGGGCGTGGGTCCGGGAAACACCATATATTTT. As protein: CASSLAAGVGPGNTIYF.

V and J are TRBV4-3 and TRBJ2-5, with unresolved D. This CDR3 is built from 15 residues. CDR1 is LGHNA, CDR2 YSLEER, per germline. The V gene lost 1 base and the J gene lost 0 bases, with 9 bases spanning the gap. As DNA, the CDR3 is TGCGCCAGCAGCCAAGGGCGCGGTTACCAAGAGACCCAGTACTTC. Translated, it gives CASSQGRGYQETQYF.

CDR3 sequence (DNA): TGTGCCAGCAGCTTGGGGACCTATGGCTACACCTTC. As protein: CASSLGTYGYTF. The rearrangement joins TRBV5-4 to TRBJ1-2; D is unresolved. V was pared by 0 bases and J by 4 bases, with 4 bases between. CDR3 length equals 12 residues. CDR1 and CDR2 from the germline V gene are SGHNT and YYREEE (reference sequence).